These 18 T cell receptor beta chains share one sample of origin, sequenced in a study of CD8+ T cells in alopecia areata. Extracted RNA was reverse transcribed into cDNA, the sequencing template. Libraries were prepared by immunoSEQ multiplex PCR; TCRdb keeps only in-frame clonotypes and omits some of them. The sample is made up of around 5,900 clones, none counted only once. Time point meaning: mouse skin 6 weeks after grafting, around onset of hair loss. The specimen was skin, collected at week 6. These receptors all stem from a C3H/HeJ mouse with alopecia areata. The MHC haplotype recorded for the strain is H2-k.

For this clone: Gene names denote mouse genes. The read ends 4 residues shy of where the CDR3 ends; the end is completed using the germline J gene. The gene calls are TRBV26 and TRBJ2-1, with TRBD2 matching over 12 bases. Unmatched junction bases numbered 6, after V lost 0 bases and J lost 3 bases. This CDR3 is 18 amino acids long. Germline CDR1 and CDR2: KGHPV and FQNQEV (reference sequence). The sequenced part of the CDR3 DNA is TGTGCCAGCAGTCTGTCGCAGGGACTGGGGGGCCTCTATGCT. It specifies CASSLSQGLGGLYA. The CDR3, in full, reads CASSLSQGLGGLYAEQFF.

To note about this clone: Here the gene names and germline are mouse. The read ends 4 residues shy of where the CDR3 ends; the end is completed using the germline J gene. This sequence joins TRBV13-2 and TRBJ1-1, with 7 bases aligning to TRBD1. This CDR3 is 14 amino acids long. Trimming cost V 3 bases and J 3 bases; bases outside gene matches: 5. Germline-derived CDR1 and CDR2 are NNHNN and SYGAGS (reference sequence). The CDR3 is CASGAPGGDTEVFF. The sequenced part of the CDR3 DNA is TGTGCCAGCGGTGCCCCAGGGGGTGACACA.

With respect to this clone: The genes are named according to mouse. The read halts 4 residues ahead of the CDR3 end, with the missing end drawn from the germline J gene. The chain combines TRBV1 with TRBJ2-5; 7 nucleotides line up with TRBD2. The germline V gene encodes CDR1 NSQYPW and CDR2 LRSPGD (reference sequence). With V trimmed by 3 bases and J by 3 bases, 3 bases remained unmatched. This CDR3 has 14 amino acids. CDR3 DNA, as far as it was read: TGCACCTGCAGTGCTTGGGGGGTACAAGAC. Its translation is CTCSAWGVQD. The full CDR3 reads CTCSAWGVQDTQYF.

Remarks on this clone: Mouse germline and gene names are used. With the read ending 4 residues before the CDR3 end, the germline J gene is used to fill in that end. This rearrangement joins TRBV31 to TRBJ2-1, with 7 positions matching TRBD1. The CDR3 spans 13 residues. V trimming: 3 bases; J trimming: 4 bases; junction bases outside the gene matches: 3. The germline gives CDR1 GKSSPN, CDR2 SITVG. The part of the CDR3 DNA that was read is TGTGCCTGGAGCCCGGGACAGTATGCT. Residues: CAWSPGQYA. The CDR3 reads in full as CAWSPGQYAEQFF.

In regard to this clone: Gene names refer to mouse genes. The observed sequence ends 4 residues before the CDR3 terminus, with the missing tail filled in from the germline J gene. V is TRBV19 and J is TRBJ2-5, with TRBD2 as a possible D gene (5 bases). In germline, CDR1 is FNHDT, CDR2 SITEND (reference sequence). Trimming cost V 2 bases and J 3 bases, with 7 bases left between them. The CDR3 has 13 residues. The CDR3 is CASSITGQDTQYF. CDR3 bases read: TGTGCCAGCAGTATTACTGGTCAAGAC.

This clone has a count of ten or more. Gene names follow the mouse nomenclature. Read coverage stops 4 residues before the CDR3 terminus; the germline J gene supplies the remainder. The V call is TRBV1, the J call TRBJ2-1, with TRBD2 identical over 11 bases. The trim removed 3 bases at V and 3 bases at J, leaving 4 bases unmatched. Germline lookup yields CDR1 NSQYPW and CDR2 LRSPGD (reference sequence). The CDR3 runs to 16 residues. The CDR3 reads CTCSAPTGGGYAEQFF. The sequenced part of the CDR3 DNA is TGCACCTGCAGTGCCCCGACTGGGGGGGGCTATGCT.

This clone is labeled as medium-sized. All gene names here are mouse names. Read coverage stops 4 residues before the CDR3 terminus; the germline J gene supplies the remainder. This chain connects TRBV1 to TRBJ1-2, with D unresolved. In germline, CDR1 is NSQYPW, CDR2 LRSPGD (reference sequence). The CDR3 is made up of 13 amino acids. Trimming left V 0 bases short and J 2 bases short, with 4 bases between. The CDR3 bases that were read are TGCACCTGCAGTGCAGACAGGAACTCC. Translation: CTCSADRNS. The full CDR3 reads CTCSADRNSDYTF.

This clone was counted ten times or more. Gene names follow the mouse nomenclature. The CDR3: CASSWTGNTGQLYF. Incomplete CDR3 DNA: TGTGCCAGCAGTTGGACAGGGAACACCGGG. The chain recombines TRBV13-1 with TRBJ2-2, with 8 bases aligning to TRBD1. The CDR3 end lies 4 residues beyond the end of the read and is filled in from the germline J gene. Germline V gene sequence: CDR1 NSHNY, CDR2 SYGAGN. CDR3 length equals 14 residues. J gave up 2 bases and V 4 bases, and 1 base lay outside the gene matches.

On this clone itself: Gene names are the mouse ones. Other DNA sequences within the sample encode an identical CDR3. The CDR3 here is CASGDAVLGGYEQYF. The part of the CDR3 DNA that was read is TGTGCCAGCGGTGATGCGGTCCTGGGGGGCTAT. The V call is TRBV13-2, the J call TRBJ2-7; 8 nucleotides align to TRBD2. The read ends 4 residues early relative to the CDR3; the germline J gene fills the gap. V was clipped by 0 bases and J by 3 bases; unmatched bases: 5. This CDR3 is 15 amino acids long. The germline gives CDR1 NNHNN, CDR2 SYGAGS (reference sequence).

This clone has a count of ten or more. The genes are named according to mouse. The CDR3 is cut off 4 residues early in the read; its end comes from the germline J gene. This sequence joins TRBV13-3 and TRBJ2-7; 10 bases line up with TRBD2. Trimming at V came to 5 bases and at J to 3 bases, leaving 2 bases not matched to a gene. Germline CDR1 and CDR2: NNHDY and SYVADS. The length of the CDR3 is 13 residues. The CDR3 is CASRTGGFYEQYF. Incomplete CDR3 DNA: TGTGCCAGCAGGACTGGGGGGTTCTAT.

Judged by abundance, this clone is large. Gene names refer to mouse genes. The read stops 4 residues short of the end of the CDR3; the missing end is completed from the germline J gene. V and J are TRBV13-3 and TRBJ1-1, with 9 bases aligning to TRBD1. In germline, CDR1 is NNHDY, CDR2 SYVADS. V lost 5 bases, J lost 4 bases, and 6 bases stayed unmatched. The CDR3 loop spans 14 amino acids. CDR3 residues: CASRTGGAGTEVFF. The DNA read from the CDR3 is TGTGCCAGCAGAACAGGGGGCGCGGGCACA.

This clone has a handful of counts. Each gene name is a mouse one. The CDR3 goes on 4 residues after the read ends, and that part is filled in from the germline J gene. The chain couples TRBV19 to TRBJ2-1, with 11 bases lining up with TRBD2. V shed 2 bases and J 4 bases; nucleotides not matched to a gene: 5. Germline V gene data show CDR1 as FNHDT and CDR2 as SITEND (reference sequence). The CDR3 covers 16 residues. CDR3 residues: CASSILGLGEYAEQFF. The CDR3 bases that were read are TGTGCCAGCAGTATCCTGGGACTGGGGGAATATGCT.

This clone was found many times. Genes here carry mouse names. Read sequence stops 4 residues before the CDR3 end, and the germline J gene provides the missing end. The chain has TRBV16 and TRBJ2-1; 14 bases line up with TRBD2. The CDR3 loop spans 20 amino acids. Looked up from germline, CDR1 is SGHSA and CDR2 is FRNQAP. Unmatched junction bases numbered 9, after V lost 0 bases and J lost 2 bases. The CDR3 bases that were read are TGTGCAAGCAGCTTAGATGAGGGACTGGGGGGGCGCGATGACTATGCT. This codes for CASSLDEGLGGRDDYA. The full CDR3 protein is CASSLDEGLGGRDDYAEQFF.

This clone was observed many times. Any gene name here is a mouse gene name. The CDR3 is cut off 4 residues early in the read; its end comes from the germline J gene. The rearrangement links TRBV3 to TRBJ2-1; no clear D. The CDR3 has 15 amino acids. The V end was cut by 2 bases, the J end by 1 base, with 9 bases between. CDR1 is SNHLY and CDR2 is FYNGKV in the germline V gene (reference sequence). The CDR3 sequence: CASSLYRRNYAEQFF. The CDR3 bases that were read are TGTGCCAGCAGCTTATACCGCAGAAACTATGCT.

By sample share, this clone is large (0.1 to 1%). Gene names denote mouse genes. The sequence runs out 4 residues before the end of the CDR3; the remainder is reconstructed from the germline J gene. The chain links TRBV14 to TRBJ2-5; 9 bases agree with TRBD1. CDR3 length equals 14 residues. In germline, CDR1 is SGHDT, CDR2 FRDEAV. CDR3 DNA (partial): TGTGCCAGCAGTTTTGGGGACAGGGCGGAC. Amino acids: CASSFGDRAD. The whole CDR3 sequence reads CASSFGDRADTQYF. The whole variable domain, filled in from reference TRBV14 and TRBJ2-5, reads EAGVTQSPRYAVLQEGQAVSFWCDPISGHDTLYWYQQPRDQGPQLLVYFRDEAVIDNSQLPSDRFSAVRPKGTNSTLKIQSAKQGDTATYLCASSFGDRADTQYFGPGTRLLVL.

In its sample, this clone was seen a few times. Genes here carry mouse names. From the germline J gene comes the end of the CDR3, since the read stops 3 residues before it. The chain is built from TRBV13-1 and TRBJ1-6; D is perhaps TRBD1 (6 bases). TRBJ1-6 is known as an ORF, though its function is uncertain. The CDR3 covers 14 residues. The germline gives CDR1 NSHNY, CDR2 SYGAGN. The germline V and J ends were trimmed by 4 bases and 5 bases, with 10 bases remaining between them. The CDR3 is CASSHRDNNSPLYF. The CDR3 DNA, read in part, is TGTGCCAGCAGTCACAGGGATAATAATTCGCCC.

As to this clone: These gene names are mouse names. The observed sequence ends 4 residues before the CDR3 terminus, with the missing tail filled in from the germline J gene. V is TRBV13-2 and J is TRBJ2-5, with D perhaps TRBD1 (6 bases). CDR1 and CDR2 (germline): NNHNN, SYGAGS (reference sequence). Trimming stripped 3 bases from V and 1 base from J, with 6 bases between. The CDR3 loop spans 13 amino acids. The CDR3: CASGAGDQDTQYF. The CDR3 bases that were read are TGTGCCAGCGGTGCAGGGGACCAAGAC.

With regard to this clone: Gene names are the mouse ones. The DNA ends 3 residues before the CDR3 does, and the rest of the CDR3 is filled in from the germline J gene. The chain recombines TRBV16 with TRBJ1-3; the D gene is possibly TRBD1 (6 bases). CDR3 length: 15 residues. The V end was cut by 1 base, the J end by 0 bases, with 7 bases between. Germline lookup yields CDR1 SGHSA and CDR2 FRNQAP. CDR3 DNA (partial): TGTGCAAGCAGCTTAGCACAGGGTTCTGGAAATACG. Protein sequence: CASSLAQGSGNT. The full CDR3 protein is CASSLAQGSGNTLYF.